Presented here are 7 T cell receptor beta chains from one specimen sequenced in a study of T-cell reconstitution after alpha-beta-depleted transplantation in children. Unique molecular identifiers tagged the TCRbeta library. Using its own MiXCR run on the PCR reads, TCRdb lists one record per CDR3 protein. The table has about 980,000 distinct CDR3 sequences, roughly 29% seen once. This specimen consisted of PBMCs, mostly from graft donor cells, obtained 360 days after TCRalphabeta/CD19-depleted stem cell transplant. The receptors here all came from a boy under two years old who had a stem cell transplant for SCID, so the T cells may come from the graft donor.

Only a few counts were recorded for this clonotype. V is TRBV10-3 and J is TRBJ1-5; no clear D gene. CDR3 length: 13 amino acids. Trimming took off 3 bases at V and 0 bases at J, with 3 bases between the two ends. The germline CDR1 and CDR2 sequences are ENHRY and SYGVKD. The CDR3 DNA reads as TGTGCCATCAGTGACTTTAGCAATCAGCCCCAGCATTTT. Protein sequence: CAISDFSNQPQHF.

The CDR3, as DNA: TGTGCCAGCAGTTTAGGTGCCGAATTCTCCTACGAGCAGTACTTC. Residues: CASSLGAEFSYEQYF. The gene calls are TRBV27 and TRBJ2-7; D is undetermined. V was pared by 2 bases and J by 0 bases, with 11 bases between. Germline V gene lookup returns CDR1 MNHEY and CDR2 SMNVEV (reference sequence). There are 15 residues in the CDR3.

The chain couples TRBV12-3 or TRBV12-4 to TRBJ2-7; tentative D call: TRBD1 (5 bases). This CDR3 spans 14 amino acids. V shed 7 bases and J shed 2 bases, with 15 bases lying between them. This CDR3 reads CASTLADRTYEQYF. CDR3 nucleotides: TGTGCCAGCACCCTCGCCGACAGAACCTACGAGCAGTACTTC.

As for this clonotype: Mismatch with germline at one junction end may stem from a read error. V gene TRBV4-2 combines with J gene TRBJ2-7, with TRBD2 matching 8 bases. This CDR3 contains 18 residues. Germline CDR1 is LGHNA and CDR2 is YNFKEQ. The CDR3 spells CASTNRDPFGGAGYEQCF. In DNA, the CDR3 is TGTGCCAGCACCAACCGTGACCCTTTCGGGGGGGCAGGCTACGAGCAGTGCTTC.

This chain connects TRBV27 to TRBJ2-1, with D possibly being TRBD1 (5 bases). This CDR3 has 15 amino acids. Germline-derived CDR1 and CDR2 are MNHEY and SMNVEV (reference sequence). Trimming left V 1 base short and J 0 bases short, with 7 bases between. CDR3 sequence (DNA): TGTGCCAGCAGTTTATTCGACAGCTCCTACAATGAGCAGTTCTTC. Translated: CASSLFDSSYNEQFF.

This sequence joins TRBV5-1 and TRBJ2-1; D remains ambiguous. The CDR3 is 13 residues long. The germline V and J ends were trimmed by 0 bases and 5 bases, with 6 bases remaining between them. Germline CDR1 SGHRS, CDR2 YFSETQ. CDR3 region: CASSLGWDNEQFF. In nucleotides, the CDR3 is TGCGCCAGCAGCTTGGGTTGGGACAATGAGCAGTTCTTC. Filled out from reference TRBV5-1 and TRBJ2-1, the complete variable domain reads KAGVTQTPRYLIKTRGQQVTLSCSPISGHRSVSWYQQTPGQGLQFLFEYFSETQRNKGNFPGRFSGRQFSNSRSEMNVSTLELGDSALYLCASSLGWDNEQFFGPGTRLTVL.

The chain carries TRBV4-1 and TRBJ2-7; D is unresolved. Trimming pared 0 bases from V and 0 bases from J, leaving 12 bases between. There are 16 residues in the CDR3. Germline V gene sequence: CDR1 MGHRA, CDR2 YSYEKL. CDR3 coding DNA: TGCGCCAGCAGCCAAGATCTAGTCGGAGACTCCTACGAGCAGTACTTC. It translates to CASSQDLVGDSYEQYF.